This T cell receptor (beta chain) emerged from a study of cytotoxic CD8 clonotypes in ibrutinib-treated CLL. Looking at the study overall: Partial responses totalled about 24 and complete responses 2; after median about six years, 14 remained remitted and about twelve progressed.

Targeted sequencing depth ranged from 1 in 200,000 to 1 in 1 million T cells. The repertoire was sequenced with immunoSEQ multiplex PCR; TCRdb's copy has only in-frame clones and lacks some. The sample includes more than 45,000 clones, around 78% of them seen just once. Details on this clone: What it binds is unknown.

Broader study findings: Exceeding age-matched healthy donors, baseline clonality also tracked the counts of circulating CD8+ T cells.

The source material was PBMCs, sampled after 24 months of ibrutinib treatment. This clonotype was obtained from a human donor with chronic lymphocytic leukemia.

The CDR3 here is CASYRGGASTDTQYF. The CDR3 nucleotides are TGTGCCAGCTACCGCGGCGGAGCTAGCACAGATACGCAGTATTTT. This chain connects TRBV5-4 to TRBJ2-3; no reliable D call. This CDR3 is built from 15 residues. CDR1 and CDR2 (germline): SGHNT, YYREEE (reference sequence). The germline V and J ends were trimmed by 7 bases and 0 bases, with 15 bases remaining between them.